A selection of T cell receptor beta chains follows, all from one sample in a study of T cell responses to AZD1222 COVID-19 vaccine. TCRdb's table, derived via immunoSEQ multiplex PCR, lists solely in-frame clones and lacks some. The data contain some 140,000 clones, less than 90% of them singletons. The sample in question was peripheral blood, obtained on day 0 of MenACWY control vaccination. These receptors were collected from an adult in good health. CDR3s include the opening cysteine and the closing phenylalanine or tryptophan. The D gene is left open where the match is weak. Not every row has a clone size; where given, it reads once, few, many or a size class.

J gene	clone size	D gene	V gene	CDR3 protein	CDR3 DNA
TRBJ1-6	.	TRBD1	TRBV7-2	CASSLTGADSPLHF	TGTGCCAGCAGCCTGACAGGGGCGGATTCACCCCTCCACTTT
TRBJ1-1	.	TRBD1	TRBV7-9	CASSLDRGNVEAFF	TGTGCCAGCAGCTTAGACAGGGGGAACGTAGAAGCTTTCTTT
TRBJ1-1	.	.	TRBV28	CASSSSDGDTEAFF	TGTGCCAGCAGTTCCTCAGACGGGGACACTGAAGCTTTCTTT
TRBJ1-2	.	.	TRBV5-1	CASGKDNNYGYTF	TGCGCCAGCGGTAAGGACAATAACTATGGCTACACCTTC
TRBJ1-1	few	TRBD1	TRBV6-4	CASRSQGARTEAFF	TGTGCCAGCAGGTCACAGGGGGCGCGGACTGAAGCTTTCTTT
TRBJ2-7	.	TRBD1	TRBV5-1	CASSGGQGYEQYF	TGCGCCAGCAGCGGAGGACAGGGCTACGAGCAGTACTTC
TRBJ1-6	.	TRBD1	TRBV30	CAWKLDRGSFLNNSPLHF	TGTGCCTGGAAATTGGACAGGGGATCTTTCCTTAATAATTCACCCCTCCACTTT
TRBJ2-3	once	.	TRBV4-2	CASSQEGTDTQYF	TGTGCCAGCAGCCAAGAAGGCACAGATACGCAGTATTTT
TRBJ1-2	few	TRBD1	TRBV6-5	CASSYAGGVGYTF	TGTGCCAGCAGTTACGCAGGGGGGGTCGGCTACACCTTC
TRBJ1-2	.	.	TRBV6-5	CASSYSWGSYGYTF	TGTGCCAGCAGTTACTCCTGGGGCAGCTATGGCTACACCTTC
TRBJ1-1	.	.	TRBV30	CAWTKNRAGIEAFF	TGTGCCTGGACCAAAAACAGGGCTGGGATAGAAGCTTTCTTT
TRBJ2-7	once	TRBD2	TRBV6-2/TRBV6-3	CASSYGLAGSGEQYF	TGTGCCAGCAGTTACGGACTAGCGGGATCAGGCGAGCAGTACTTC
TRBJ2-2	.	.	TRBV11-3	CASRRGRYTGELFF	TGTGCCAGCAGGAGGGGACGGTACACCGGGGAGCTGTTTTTT
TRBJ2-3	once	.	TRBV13	CASSLKTVASTDTQYF	TGTGCCAGCAGCTTAAAAACTGTTGCTAGCACAGATACGCAGTATTTT
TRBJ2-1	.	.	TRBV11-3	CASRSSDHYNEQFF	TGTGCCAGCAGGTCCTCGGACCACTACAATGAGCAGTTCTTC
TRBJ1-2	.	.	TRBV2	CASSAQVYGYTF	TGTGCCAGCAGTGCACAAGTCTATGGCTACACCTTC
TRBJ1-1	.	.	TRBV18	CASSQQGFGGTEAFF	TGTGCCAGCTCACAGCAGGGGTTCGGGGGCACTGAAGCTTTCTTT
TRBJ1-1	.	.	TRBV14	CASSQELITEAFF	TGTGCCAGCAGCCAAGAATTAATTACTGAAGCTTTCTTT
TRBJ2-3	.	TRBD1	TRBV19	CASRPPGQKHTDTQYF	TGTGCCAGTAGGCCCCCGGGACAGAAACACACAGATACGCAGTATTTT
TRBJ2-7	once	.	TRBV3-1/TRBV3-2	CASSHLYSAYEQYF	TGTGCCAGCAGCCACCTTTACTCCGCCTACGAGCAGTACTTC
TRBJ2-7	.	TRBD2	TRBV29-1	CSVDLPGLAGGWF	TGCAGCGTCGATTTACCGGGACTAGCGGGAGGGTGGTTC
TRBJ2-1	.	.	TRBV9	CASSVEITRSYNEQFF	TGTGCCAGCAGCGTAGAAATAACCCGCTCCTACAATGAGCAGTTCTTC
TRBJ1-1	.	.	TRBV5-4	CASRLIAENTEAFF	TGTGCCAGCAGGTTAATCGCAGAGAACACTGAAGCTTTCTTT
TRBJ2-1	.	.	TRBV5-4	CASSRDRDYNEQFF	TGTGCCAGCAGCCGGGACCGAGACTACAATGAGCAGTTCTTC
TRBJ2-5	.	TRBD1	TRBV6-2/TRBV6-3	CASSPRTGPYQETQYF	TGTGCCAGCAGTCCACGGACAGGGCCGTACCAAGAGACCCAGTACTTC
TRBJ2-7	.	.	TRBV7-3	CASSLSDRYEQYF	TGTGCCAGCAGCTTAAGTGATCGCTACGAGCAGTACTTC
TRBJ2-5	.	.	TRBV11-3	CASSLAEETQYF	TGTGCCAGCAGCTTAGCGGAAGAGACCCAGTACTTC
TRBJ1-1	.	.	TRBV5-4	CASSLPGGDTEAFF	TGTGCCAGCAGCTTGCCTGGGGGCGACACTGAAGCTTTCTTT
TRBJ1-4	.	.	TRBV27	CASSLSVRGSPKLFF	TGTGCCAGCAGTTTAAGCGTTCGGGGGTCCCCAAAACTGTTTTTT
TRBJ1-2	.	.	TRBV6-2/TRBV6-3	CASSYPGATNYGYTF	TGTGCCAGCAGTTACCCCGGAGCGACCAACTATGGCTACACCTTC
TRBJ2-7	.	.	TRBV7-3	CASSLNSGAGEQYF	TGTGCCAGCAGCTTAAATTCGGGGGCTGGCGAGCAGTACTTC
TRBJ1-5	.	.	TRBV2	CASSEQLGNQPQHF	TGTGCCAGCAGTGAGCAGTTGGGGAATCAGCCCCAGCATTTT
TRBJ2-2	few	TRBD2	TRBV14	CASSQELAGPTGELFF	TGTGCCAGCAGCCAAGAACTAGCGGGACCCACCGGGGAGCTGTTTTTT
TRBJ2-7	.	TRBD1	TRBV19	CASSNRGYYEQYF	TGTGCCAGTAGTAACAGGGGATACTACGAGCAGTACTTC
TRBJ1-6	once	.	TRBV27	CASSMASRNSPLHF	TGTGCCAGCAGTATGGCCTCTAGAAATTCACCCCTCCACTTT
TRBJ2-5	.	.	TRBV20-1	CSASGVVGETQYF	TGCAGTGCTAGTGGGGTCGTTGGCGAGACCCAGTACTTC
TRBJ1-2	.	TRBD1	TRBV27	CASSSPRTGGGYTF	TGTGCCAGCAGTTCGCCGAGGACAGGGGGAGGCTACACCTTC
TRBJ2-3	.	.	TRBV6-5	CASRRDSNTQYF	TGTGCCAGCAGGCGGGACAGTAATACGCAGTATTTT
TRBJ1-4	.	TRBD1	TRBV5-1	CASSKGQGTTNEKLFF	TGCGCCAGCAGCAAGGGACAGGGGACAACTAATGAAAAACTGTTTTTT
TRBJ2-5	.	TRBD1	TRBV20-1	CSATGEETQYF	TGCAGTGCCACAGGGGAAGAGACCCAGTACTTC
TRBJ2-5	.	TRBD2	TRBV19	CATKRRGQETQYF	TGTGCCACCAAGCGGCGGGGGCAAGAGACCCAGTACTTC
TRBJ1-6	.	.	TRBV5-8	CASSLTVGNNSPLHF	TGTGCCAGCAGCTTGACCGTCGGGAATAATTCACCCCTCCACTTT
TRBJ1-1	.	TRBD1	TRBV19	CASSKGTAYNTEAFF	TGTGCCAGTAGTAAGGGGACAGCCTACAACACTGAAGCTTTCTTT
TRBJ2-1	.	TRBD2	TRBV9	CASSVDLAGMTFNEQFF	TGTGCCAGCAGCGTAGATCTAGCGGGAATGACTTTCAATGAGCAGTTCTTC
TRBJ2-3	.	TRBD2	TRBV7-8	CASSFLTSGRLTTSTDTQYF	TGTGCCAGCAGCTTTTTGACTAGCGGGAGGCTCACCACTAGCACAGATACGCAGTATTTT
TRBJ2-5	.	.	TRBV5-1	CASRIGGGEETQYF	TGCGCCAGCCGAATAGGAGGGGGCGAAGAGACCCAGTACTTC
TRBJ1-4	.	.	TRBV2	CASSARDVGYEKLFF	TGTGCCAGCAGCGCCCGGGATGTCGGGTATGAAAAACTGTTTTTT
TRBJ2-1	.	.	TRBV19	CATYDRDPSSYNEQFF	TGTGCCACATATGACAGAGACCCCAGCTCCTACAATGAGCAGTTCTTC
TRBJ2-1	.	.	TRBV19	CASSIRVADSSYNEQFF	TGTGCCAGTAGTATACGGGTAGCGGACAGCTCCTACAATGAGCAGTTCTTC
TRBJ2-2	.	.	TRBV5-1	CASTLDRPMNTGELFF	TGCGCCAGCACCTTAGACAGGCCAATGAACACCGGGGAGCTGTTTTTT
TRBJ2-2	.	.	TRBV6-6	CAIRSEANTGELFF	TGTGCCATCCGATCTGAGGCGAACACCGGGGAGCTGTTTTTT